This T cell receptor (beta chain) was profiled in a study of T cells in Graves' hyperthyroidism and ophthalmopathy (dated by TCRdb to about 2019). About the investigation overall: Peripheral blood was sampled at the time of initial diagnosis, prior to any treatment. The 100 discovery patients were randomly split 7:3 into training and test sets. The paper describes TCR Vbeta CDR3 sequencing of around 140 peripheral blood samples, made up of some 42 ophthalmopathy patients, roughly 72 hyperthyroidism patients and some 17 progressor patients. The study also compared thyroid tissue and blood T-cell repertoires from about six Graves' hyperthyroidism patients. An independent validation cohort of fewer than 20 hyperthyroidism patients and about 15 patients who later progressed to ophthalmopathy tested prospective prediction of ophthalmopathy. To identify distinguishing TCR V-J signatures, a discovery cohort of about 95 patients was used, comprising some 43 with Graves' ophthalmopathy and some 60 with stable Graves' hyperthyroidism. After sampling, hyperthyroidism patients received methimazole starting at 30 mg daily, and ophthalmopathy patients received high-dose intravenous methylprednisolone. Findings and caveats that apply to the study as a whole: Sample size was not statistically predetermined, and blinding of investigators to group allocation was not performed. In cross-validation, a model built on a 13 V-J signature told ophthalmopathy apart from stable hyperthyroidism with under 90% sensitivity and approximately 81% specificity, and in testing the same model reached 80%/75%. Most expanded thyroid clonotypes (frequency above 0.001) were also detected in blood, suggesting blood repertoires may reflect thyroid immune responses. In validation, the model predicted progression to ophthalmopathy a median of approximately 6.3 months before onset, with approximately 70% sensitivity and roughly 77% specificity.

This clonotype was found many times. It lacks a known antigen. A junction end diverges from the germline sequence, so it may reflect a read error. TCR beta CDR3 regions were amplified from RNA transcripts. A first-round RT-PCR of the TCR CDR3 used the HTBI primer set with the Qiagen OneStep RT-PCR kit. The libraries were constructed in a second round of multiplex PCR and then size-selected and purified. The libraries were sequenced on an Illumina HiSeq2000 using paired-end 100 bp reads. Concerning the study's data processing: SOAPnuke was used to process the raw data, removing reads that contained adapters or uncalled bases, had a mean Phred below 15, or lacked an exact match to the constant primer or identifier. COPE v1.2.5 was used to merge high-quality paired reads, and clonotypes were defined as unique nucleotide sequences. Clonotypes were aligned to IMGT TRBV, TRBD and TRBJ reference segments using MiTCR v1.1. Only V-J combinations with frequency above 0.0001, covering roughly 99% of repertoires, were analysed. The TCS score was defined as F50 (clonal expansion) divided by E x V (chaos), with BLOSUM62-based TCRdist calculated between CDR3 peptides within each V-J. Welch's t-statistics and random forest reduced approximately 520 V-J features to 10 to 15, which were used in a naive Bayes classifier (R e1071). TCRdb trimmed the raw reads at Q25, called clones with MiXCR and kept productive beta chains. Entries are consolidated by CDR3 protein sequence, retaining the most common genes and DNA. None of the V and J calls come from the authors' own analysis; TCRdb made them. The sample data list roughly 720,000 distinct CDR3 sequences, and about 18% of these were observed just once. The top ten hold 15% to 18% of the sample.

A patient counted as having stable Graves' hyperthyroidism if no progression to ophthalmopathy occurred over 18 months of follow-up. Hyperthyroidism patients were aged 18 to 65 years and newly diagnosed, with disease duration of less than 2 months. The study excluded patients with uncontrolled infections, other autoimmune diseases, pregnancy or lactation. Clinical symptoms, serum thyroxine and TRAb, thyroid ultrasound, and orbital computed tomography formed the basis for the diagnoses. Ficoll-Paque density gradient centrifugation was used to isolate PBMCs from approximately 10 ml of fresh peripheral blood. Trizol reagent was used to extract total RNA, and RNA quality was then checked on an Agilent 2100 Bioanalyzer. The receptor's source is a man aged 50-59 years with Graves' hyperthyroidism. The sample taken for sequencing was blood.

The CDR3 protein sequence reads: CASREEADQPQHF. The DNA sequence reads TGTGCCAGCAGGGAAGAGGCCGATCAGCCCCAGCATTTT. The V and J genes are TRBV2 and TRBJ1-5; no confident D gene assignment can be made. The germline V gene supplies CDR1 SNHLY and CDR2 FYNNEI. The CDR3, cysteine through phenylalanine, is 13 amino acids long. CDR3 DNA only is kept here, 39 bases in frame from base 1.